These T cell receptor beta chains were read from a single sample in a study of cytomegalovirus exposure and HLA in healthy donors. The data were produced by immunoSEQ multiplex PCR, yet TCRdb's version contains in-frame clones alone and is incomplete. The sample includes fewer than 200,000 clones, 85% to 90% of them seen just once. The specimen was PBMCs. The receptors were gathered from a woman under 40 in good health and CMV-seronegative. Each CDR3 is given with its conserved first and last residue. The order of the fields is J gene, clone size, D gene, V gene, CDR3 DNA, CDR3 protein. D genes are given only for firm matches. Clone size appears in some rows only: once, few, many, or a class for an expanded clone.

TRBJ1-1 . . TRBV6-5 TGTGCCAGCAGTTATGTCGGGGGCATCACTGAAGCTTTCTTT CASSYVGGITEAFF
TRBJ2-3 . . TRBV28 TGTGCCAGCAGTTTATCGGCAGGGCCTAGCACAGATACGCAGTATTTT CASSLSAGPSTDTQYF
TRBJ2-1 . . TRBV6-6 TGTGCCAGCAGTGTGACCTCAAACGGCTACAATGAGCAGTTCTTC CASSVTSNGYNEQFF
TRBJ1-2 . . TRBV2 TGTGCCAGCAGTGAAGTTGGCTACACCTTC CASSEVGYTF
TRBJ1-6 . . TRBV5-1 TGCGCCAGCAGCCCCCGCCCGGGGGTTGGTCCTAATTCACCCCTCCACTTT CASSPRPGVGPNSPLHF
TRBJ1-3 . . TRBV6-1 TGTGCCAGCAGTGAGCGCCCAGGGACTACTGGAAACACCATATATTTT CASSERPGTTGNTIYF
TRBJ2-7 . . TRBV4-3 TGCGCCAGCAGCCAACATACGGAGGATTACGAGCAGTACTTC CASSQHTEDYEQYF
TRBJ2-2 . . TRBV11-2 TGTGCCAGCAAGCTAGCAAGTAGCGCCGGGGAGCTGTTTTTT CASKLASSAGELFF
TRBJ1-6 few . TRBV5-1 TGCGCCAGCAGCTTGGCGGGGGAAGGCAGTTCACCCCTCCACTTT CASSLAGEGSSPLHF
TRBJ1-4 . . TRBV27 TGTGCCAGCAGGGCAGGGTCTCTGGGCGGTGAAAAACTGTTTTTT CASRAGSLGGEKLFF
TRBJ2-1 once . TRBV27 TGTGCCAGCAGTTTCTCAGGCGCGTATGAGCAGTTCTTC CASSFSGAYEQFF
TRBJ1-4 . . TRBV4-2 TGTGCCAGCAGCCAAGAGGGCAGGAGGGAGGAAAAACTGTTTTTT CASSQEGRREEKLFF
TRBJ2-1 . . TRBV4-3 TGCGCCAGCAGCCAAGGGACCACTCCTTCCAATGAGCAGTTCTTC CASSQGTTPSNEQFF
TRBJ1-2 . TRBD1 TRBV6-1 TGTGCCAGCAGTGAACAACAGGGGGCCCTCGGGGGCTACACCTTC CASSEQQGALGGYTF
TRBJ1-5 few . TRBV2 TGTGCCAGCAGTGAATGGGGAGATCAGCCCCAGCATTTT CASSEWGDQPQHF
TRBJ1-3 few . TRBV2 TGTGCCAGCAGACTGGTTCCTGGAAACACCATATATTTT CASRLVPGNTIYF
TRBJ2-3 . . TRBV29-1 TGCAGCGTTAACAACCTCGGGGGACACCATTTCACAGATACGCAGTATTTT CSVNNLGGHHFTDTQYF
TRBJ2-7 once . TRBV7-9 TGTGCCAGCAGCTTAAATTCTCTTCTCGAGCAGTACTTC CASSLNSLLEQYF
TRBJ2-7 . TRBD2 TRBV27 TGTGCCAGCAGTTTACGCGCGGGAGACTACGAGCAGTACTTC CASSLRAGDYEQYF
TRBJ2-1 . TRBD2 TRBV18 TGTGCCAGCTCACCGTTCGCGGGAGTCTACAATGAGCAGTTCTTC CASSPFAGVYNEQFF
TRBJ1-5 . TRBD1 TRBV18 TGTGCCAGCTCACCAAGCACAGGGGAGGCTCAGCCCCAGCATTTT CASSPSTGEAQPQHF
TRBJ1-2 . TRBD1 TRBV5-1 TGCGCCAGCAGCTGGACCCCGGACAGGGGATCTGGCTACACCTTC CASSWTPDRGSGYTF
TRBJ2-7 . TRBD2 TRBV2 TGTGCCAGCTCCCGGGACGTCCGGGAAACTAGCGGGAGCTTTTACGAGCAGTACTTC CASSRDVRETSGSFYEQYF
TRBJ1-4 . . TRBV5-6 TGTGCCAGCAGCGAACGTGGGGTCGGGGAAAAACTGTTTTTT CASSERGVGEKLFF
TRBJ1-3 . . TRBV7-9 TGTGCCAGCGGCCCTGACAAGGGAGTCCGGACGTTATATTTT CASGPDKGVRTLYF
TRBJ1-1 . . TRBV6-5 TGTGCCAGCAATCCTCAGATGAACACTGAAGCTTTCTTT CASNPQMNTEAFF
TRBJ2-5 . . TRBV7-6 TGTGCCAGCAGCTTGGTGACGGCCCAAGAGACCCAGTACTTC CASSLVTAQETQYF
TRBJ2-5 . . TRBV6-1 TGTGCCAGCAGTCCGGCGGCTCGGGTAGGAGAGACCCAGTACTTC CASSPAARVGETQYF
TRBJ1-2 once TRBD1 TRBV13 TGTGCCAGCAGCTCCACAGGGGGCTCTAACTATGGCTACACCTTC CASSSTGGSNYGYTF
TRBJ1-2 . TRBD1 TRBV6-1 TGTGCCAGTAGGACTGAAACAGGGGATCATGGCTACACCTTC CASRTETGDHGYTF
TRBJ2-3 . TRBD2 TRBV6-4 TGTGCCAGCAGTGCGGGAGGGGGAGCAGATACGCAGTATTTT CASSAGGGADTQYF
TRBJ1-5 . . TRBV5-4 TGTGCCAGCACTTTGGGGCCGGGACAGCCCCAGCATTTT CASTLGPGQPQHF
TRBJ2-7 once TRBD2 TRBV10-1 TGCGCCAGCAGGAACCTACTAGCGGGAGTTTTAAACGAGCAGTACTTC CASRNLLAGVLNEQYF
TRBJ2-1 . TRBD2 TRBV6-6 TGTGCCAGCAGTAGGGGGACTAGCGGGCGGTACAATGAGCAGTTCTTC CASSRGTSGRYNEQFF
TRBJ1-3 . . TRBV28 TGTGCCAGCAAATGGGGTTCGGGAAACACCATATATTTT CASKWGSGNTIYF
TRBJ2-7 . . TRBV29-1 TGCAGCGTTAAAGAGACCGCCAACGAAGACTTC CSVKETANEDF
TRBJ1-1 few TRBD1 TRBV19 TGTGCCACCGGCACAGGGGGCACGGAAGCTTTCTTT CATGTGGTEAFF